This T cell receptor beta chain was sequenced during a study of tumor and adjacent non-tumor tissue in lung cancer. Study-wide results and caveats: Tumor tissue had significantly higher TCR diversity than normal lung.

As for this clonotype: Antigen: not known. The junction does not match germline at one end; this may be a read error.

Three rounds of nested PCR, following a modified ARM-PCR protocol, produced the TCRbeta library. TCRdb re-analysed the multiplex PCR reads in MiXCR, keeping a single row per CDR3 protein. The sample holds about 86,000 distinct CDR3 sequences, approximately 73% seen once. This sample's RNA came from whole unsorted tissue. The normal lung tissue was taken more than 3 cm from the tumor edge. Germline V gene data show CDR1 as ENHRY and CDR2 as SYGVKD. The CDR3 runs 15 residues. The chain has TRBV10-3 and TRBJ1-6; D gene ambiguous. This receptor was obtained from a woman between 45 and 60 years old with non-small cell lung cancer. The sequenced material came from distant non-tumor lung tissue. CDR3 DNA sequence: TGTGCCATCAGTAAGTCGGAACCAGTGGAGTCACCCCTCCACTTT. Amino acid sequence: CAISKSEPVESPLHF.